This T cell receptor beta chain was recorded in a study of shared clonotypes between healthy human individuals. Approximately 200 ng DNA, approximately 31,000 T cell genomes, went into each sorted-subset replicate PCR. Clones were read by immunoSEQ multiplex PCR, and TCRdb kept only the in-frame ones, dropping some. This sample has over a million clones; around 78% occur once, and the top ten carry roughly 0.65%. This CDR3 region has 13 residues. Germline V lookup: CDR1 SGHRS, CDR2 YFSETQ. V was pared by 4 bases and J by 8 bases, with 12 bases between. Material: memory CD4+ T cells from PBMCs. Sample subset: CD45RA-negative fraction. V and J are TRBV5-1 and TRBJ1-4; D is ambiguous. The source is a young man in good health. Some clones in this sample may be carry-over from other donors' samples. The CDR3 coding sequence is TGCGCCAGCAGCGATTTAGGCGGCGAAAAACTGTTTTTT. As protein: CASSDLGGEKLFF.